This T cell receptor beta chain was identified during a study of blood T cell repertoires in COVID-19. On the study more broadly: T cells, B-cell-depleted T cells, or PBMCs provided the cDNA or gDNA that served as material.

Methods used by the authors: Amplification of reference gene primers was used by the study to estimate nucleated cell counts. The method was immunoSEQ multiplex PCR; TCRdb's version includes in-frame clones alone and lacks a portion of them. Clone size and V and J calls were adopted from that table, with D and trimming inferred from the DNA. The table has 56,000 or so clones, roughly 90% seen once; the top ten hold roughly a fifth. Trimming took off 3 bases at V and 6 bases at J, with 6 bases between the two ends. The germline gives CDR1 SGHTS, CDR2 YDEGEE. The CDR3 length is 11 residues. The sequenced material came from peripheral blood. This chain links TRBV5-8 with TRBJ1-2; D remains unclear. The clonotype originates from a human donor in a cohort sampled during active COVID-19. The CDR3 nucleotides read TGTGCCAGCAGCTCGCCAGATGGCTACACCTTC. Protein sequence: CASSSPDGYTF.